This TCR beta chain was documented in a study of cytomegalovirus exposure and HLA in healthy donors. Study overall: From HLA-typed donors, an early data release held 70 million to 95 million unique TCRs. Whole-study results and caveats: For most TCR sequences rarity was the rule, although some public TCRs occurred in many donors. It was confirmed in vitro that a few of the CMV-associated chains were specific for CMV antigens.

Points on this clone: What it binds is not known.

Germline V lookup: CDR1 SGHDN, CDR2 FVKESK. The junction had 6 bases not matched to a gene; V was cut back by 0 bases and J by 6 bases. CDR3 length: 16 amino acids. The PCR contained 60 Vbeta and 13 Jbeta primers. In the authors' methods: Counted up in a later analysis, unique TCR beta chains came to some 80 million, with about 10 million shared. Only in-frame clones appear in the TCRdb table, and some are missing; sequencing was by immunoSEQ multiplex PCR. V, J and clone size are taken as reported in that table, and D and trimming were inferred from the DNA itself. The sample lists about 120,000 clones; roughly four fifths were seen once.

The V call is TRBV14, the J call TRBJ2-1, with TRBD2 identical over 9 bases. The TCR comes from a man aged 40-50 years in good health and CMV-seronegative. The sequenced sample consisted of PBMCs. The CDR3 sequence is CASSQEMATSGNEQFF. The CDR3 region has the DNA TGTGCCAGCAGCCAAGAGATGGCGACTAGCGGCAATGAGCAGTTCTTC.